These 12 T cell receptor beta chains share one sample of origin, sequenced in a study of T cell responses to AZD1222 COVID-19 vaccine. Repertoires were generated with immunoSEQ multiplex PCR, while TCRdb's copy carries only in-frame clones and drops some. The sample holds about 140,000 clones, 90% to 95% seen once. The sample was peripheral blood, taken after recovery from COVID-19. The receptors originated from an adult who had recovered from COVID-19.

The chain has TRBV5-1 and TRBJ2-1; no clear D gene. V was shortened by 4 bases and J by 9 bases, with 17 bases between the two germline ends. The germline CDR1 and CDR2 sequences are SGHRS and YFSETQ. CDR3 length equals 14 residues. In DNA, the CDR3 is TGCGCCAGCAGCCCCCTAACAGCCCGGAGTGAGCAGTTCTTC. It encodes CASSPLTARSEQFF.

This sequence joins TRBV4-2 and TRBJ2-7; the D call may be TRBD1 or TRBD2 (6 bases each). The germline V gene encodes CDR1 LGHNA and CDR2 YNFKEQ. V lost 0 bases and J lost 3, with 12 bases in between. This CDR3 region has 15 residues. CDR3 region: CASSQEFGGLYEQYF. CDR3 nucleotides: TGTGCCAGCAGCCAAGAGTTCGGGGGCCTCTACGAGCAGTACTTC.

V is TRBV30 and J is TRBJ2-7; the D call may be TRBD1 or TRBD2 (5 bases each). The CDR3 sequence is 15 residues long. V lost 0 bases to trimming and J lost 0 bases, with 12 bases between them. The germline gives CDR1 GTSNPN, CDR2 SVGIG (reference sequence). The CDR3 DNA reads as TGTGCCTGGAGTGTGGGCCCAGGGAGCTCCTACGAGCAGTACTTC. Its translation is CAWSVGPGSSYEQYF.

The chain joins TRBV3-1 (or the pseudogene TRBV3-2) to TRBJ1-6; tentative D call: TRBD1 (6 bases). The germline V gene has CDR1 LGHDT and CDR2 YNNKEL (reference sequence). The germline V and J ends were trimmed by 2 bases and 7 bases, with 12 bases remaining between them. The CDR3 extends over 15 amino acids. This CDR3 is CASSQPRGGNSPLHF. The CDR3 bases are TGTGCCAGCAGCCAACCGAGGGGGGGCAATTCACCCCTCCACTTT.

DNA for the CDR3: TGTGCCAGCAGCTACGGACAGGGTCGAGAGACCCAGTACTTC. Protein product: CASSYGQGRETQYF. V usage is TRBV11-2 and J usage is TRBJ2-5; the match to TRBD1 covers 8 bases. CDR1 and CDR2 (germline): SGHAT, FQNNGV. J was trimmed by 4 bases and V by 4 bases; bases with no gene match: 5. The CDR3 totals 14 residues. The whole variable domain, filled in from reference TRBV11-2 and TRBJ2-5, reads EAGVAQSPRYKIIEKRQSVAFWCNPISGHATLYWYQQILGQGPKLLIQFQNNGVVDDSQLPKDRFSAERLKGVDSTLKIQPAKLEDSAVYLCASSYGQGRETQYFGPGTRLLVL.

The V and J genes are TRBV7-3 and TRBJ1-1; D is perhaps TRBD1 (6 bases). This CDR3 spans 13 amino acids. Germline CDR1 reads SGHTA; CDR2 reads FQGTGA. V gave up 6 bases and J gave up 1 base, with 9 bases separating them. The CDR3 protein is CASRSQGNTEAFF. DNA of the CDR3: TGTGCCAGCAGGTCACAGGGGAACACTGAAGCTTTCTTT. Supplemented by reference TRBV7-3 and TRBJ1-1, the full variable domain reads GAGVSQTPSNKVTEKGKYVELRCDPISGHTALYWYRQSLGQGPEFLIYFQGTGAADDSGLPNDRFFAVRPEGSVSTLKIQRTERGDSAVYLCASRSQGNTEAFFGQGTRLTVV.

The chain couples TRBV5-4 to TRBJ2-5, with D uncertain. The CDR3 length is 14 residues. Trimming stripped 6 bases from V and 2 bases from J, with 14 bases between. Germline loops: CDR1 SGHNT, CDR2 YYREEE (reference sequence). This CDR3 reads CASKNLGKQETQYF. DNA for the CDR3: TGTGCCAGCAAAAACTTGGGGAAACAAGAGACCCAGTACTTC.

This chain uses TRBV28 with TRBJ2-1; 7 nucleotides align to TRBD2. The trim removed 6 bases at V and 2 bases at J, leaving 4 bases unmatched. CDR3 length equals 14 residues. Germline V gene sequence: CDR1 MDHEN, CDR2 SYDVKM. This chain's CDR3 is CASRTSDAYNEQFF. The CDR3 DNA is TGTGCCAGCAGAACTAGCGACGCCTACAATGAGCAGTTCTTC.

The chain couples TRBV12-3 or TRBV12-4 to TRBJ1-2, with TRBD1 matching over 7 bases. The ends lost 5 bases at V and 8 bases at J; junction bases unmatched: 8. CDR3 length: 13 amino acids. In DNA form, the CDR3 reads TGTGCCAGCAGTATGGGGACAGTTGGAGGCTACACCTTC. Protein product: CASSMGTVGGYTF.

Here the CDR3 DNA reads TGTGCCAGCTCACTAAGACAGGCGACCCTTCTGGAGACCCAGTACTTC. It encodes CASSLRQATLLETQYF. The V gene is TRBV18, the J gene TRBJ2-5, with D tentatively TRBD1 (6 bases). Trimming shortened V by 4 bases and J by 5 bases, and 20 bases separated the two germline ends. This CDR3 region has 16 residues. Germline-derived CDR1 and CDR2 are KGHSH and LQKENI.

A single count supports this clone. The chain is built from TRBV5-1 and TRBJ1-3, with D possibly matching TRBD1 (6 bases). The V and J ends lost 7 bases and 4 bases respectively, with 18 bases between them. Germline lookup yields CDR1 SGHRS and CDR2 YFSETQ. This CDR3 has 15 residues. The CDR3: CASGPGQPTGNTIYF. CDR3 DNA sequence: TGCGCCAGCGGACCCGGACAGCCGACGGGAAACACCATATATTTT.

V is TRBV5-4 and J is TRBJ1-2; TRBD1 matches at 12 bases. Unmatched junction bases numbered 12, after V lost 4 bases and J lost 8 bases. Germline V gene data show CDR1 as SGHNT and CDR2 as YYREEE (reference sequence). There are 16 residues in the CDR3. The DNA of the CDR3 is TGTGCCAGCAGCAGCTCCCCGGGACAGGGGGCGGGCGGCTACACCTTC. Translating it yields CASSSSPGQGAGGYTF.